The T cell receptor (beta chain) under discussion was sequenced for a study of blood T cell repertoires in COVID-19. The repertoire was sequenced with immunoSEQ multiplex PCR; TCRdb's copy has only in-frame clones and lacks some. The data show roughly 160,000 clones, under 95% seen once. With 0 bases removed from V and 4 bases from J, the gap between germline ends came to 22 bases. This CDR3 has 18 amino acids. Per germline, CDR1 SGHDT and CDR2 YYEEEE. Sequenced input: peripheral blood. The source is a man between 18 and 35 years old with COVID-19, enrolled during active disease. The rearrangement joins TRBV5-6 to TRBJ1-1, with a weak D call TRBD1 (5 bases). The CDR3 DNA reads TGTGCCAGCAGCTTGGTATTCGTCGAGGGGACTTGGGGCACTGAAGCTTTCTTT. Its translation: CASSLVFVEGTWGTEAFF.